The 3 T cell receptor beta chains below were found in one sample sequenced in a study of blood T cell repertoires in COVID-19. TCRdb's table, derived via immunoSEQ multiplex PCR, lists solely in-frame clones and lacks some. The top ten hold around 1.7% of the sample, which has 150,000 to 170,000 clones, nearly 80% seen once. The sequencing input was peripheral blood. These receptor sequences come from a man older than 75 with acute or convalescent COVID-19.

V usage is TRBV11-3 and J usage is TRBJ2-6; 7 positions agree with TRBD1. Germline CDR1 SGHNT, CDR2 YENEEA. The CDR3 is 15 residues long. The J segment lost 4 bases and the V segment lost 5 bases, leaving 5 bases of the junction unmatched. The CDR3 nucleotides are TGTGCCAGCAGCCTGACAGGGACCGGGGCCAACGTCCTGACTTTC. Translation: CASSLTGTGANVLTF.

This chain links TRBV10-1 with TRBJ2-2; the D is unclear. This CDR3 region has 14 residues. Germline V gives CDR1 WNHNN, CDR2 SYGVQD (reference sequence). Trimming took 4 bases from V and 2 from J, leaving 8 bases between them. CDR3 protein: CASSGLANTGELFF. In nucleotides, the CDR3 is TGCGCCAGCAGTGGACTCGCTAACACCGGGGAGCTGTTTTTT.

J is TRBJ2-7 and V is TRBV12-5; possibly TRBD2 for D (5 bases). Germline V gene sequence: CDR1 LGHNT, CDR2 FRNRAP. The CDR3 is 14 amino acids. V was shortened by 7 bases and J by 2 bases, with 15 bases between the two germline ends. CDR3 region: CASAGRGNTYEQYF. DNA for the CDR3: TGTGCTAGTGCCGGCCGGGGAAACACCTACGAGCAGTACTTC.